The table lists the clone carrying this T cell receptor beta chain with a few counts. The sample's time point: late sampling 161 to 241 days after vaccination in a few convalescent patients. CDR3 length: 15 amino acids. Germline values: CDR1 SNHLY, CDR2 FYNNEI. V trimming: 7 bases; J trimming: 8 bases; junction bases outside the gene matches: 13. This entry belongs to a study of vaccination and CD4 T cells after COVID-19. TCRdb re-called the PCR reads through MiXCR, storing one row per CDR3 protein. The sample comprises some 28,000 distinct CDR3 sequences, roughly 51% of which are singletons, and more than 5.5% rests with the top ten.

The clonotype was recovered from a human donor who had recovered from COVID-19. V gene TRBV2 combines with J gene TRBJ2-1; 8 bases are a match to TRBD2. This sample comprised CD4+ T cells from blood, obtained about 7 months after SARS-CoV-2 vaccination. This CDR3 reads CASTSTSGPSDEQFF. DNA for the CDR3: TGTGCCAGCACTTCTACTAGCGGACCTAGCGATGAGCAGTTCTTC.